The next 26 T cell receptor beta chains were all read from a single sample in a study of T cells in Graves' hyperthyroidism and ophthalmopathy. The investigators amplified TCR beta CDR3 regions from RNA transcripts. RT-PCR in the first round (using the HTBI primer set) targeted the TCR CDR3. MiXCR was run by TCRdb on the multiplex PCR reads, yielding one entry per CDR3 protein. The data contain about 590,000 distinct CDR3 sequences, 15% to 19% of them singletons. Specimen: blood. The receptors stem from a young woman with Graves' hyperthyroidism.

This clonotype was detected ten times or more. The rearrangement links TRBV2 to TRBJ2-2; perhaps TRBD1 as D (6 bases). CDR1 and CDR2 from the germline V gene are SNHLY and FYNNEI. The CDR3 totals 15 residues. Trimming removed 10 bases at V and 4 bases at J, with 19 bases between. The CDR3 DNA follows: TGTGCCATAAACTACAGGGAGTCGGGCACCGGGGAGCTGTTTTTT. This encodes CAINYRESGTGELFF.

This clonotype was detected many times. The chain has TRBV30 and TRBJ1-5; a possible D gene is TRBD1 (5 bases). From germline, CDR1 is GTSNPN and CDR2 SVGIG (reference sequence). Trimming cost V 0 bases and J 9 bases, with 15 bases left between them. This CDR3 contains 14 residues. CDR3 nucleotide sequence: TGTGCCTGGAGTGTTGGGGCCGGAATGAGGCCCCAGCATTTT. As protein: CAWSVGAGMRPQHF.

The V call is TRBV5-1, the J call TRBJ1-5; maybe TRBD1 (5 bases). From germline, CDR1 is SGHRS and CDR2 YFSETQ. The CDR3 loop spans 15 amino acids. Trimming removed 0 bases from V and 6 bases from J, with 13 bases in between. CDR3: CASSLEGGVGQPQHF. DNA of the CDR3: TGCGCCAGCAGCTTGGAAGGAGGGGTCGGTCAGCCCCAGCATTTT.

The V and J genes are TRBV29-1 and TRBJ2-3; tentative D call: TRBD2 (5 bases). CDR3 length: 13 amino acids. Looked up from germline, CDR1 is SQVTM and CDR2 is ANQGSEA. Trimming pared 4 bases from V and 3 bases from J, leaving 11 bases between. The CDR3 region has the DNA TGCAGCGTTGGGGAAACGGGAACAGATACGCAGTATTTT. Amino acids: CSVGETGTDTQYF.

This clonotype was found many times. V is TRBV5-6 and J is TRBJ2-7; D is ambiguous. The CDR3 runs 13 residues. Trimming cost V 0 bases and J 3 bases, with 7 bases left between them. The germline CDR1 and CDR2 sequences are SGHDT and YYEEEE. CDR3 sequence (DNA): TGTGCCAGCAGCTTGGCCGAGGACTACGAGCAGTACTTC. It yields the protein CASSLAEDYEQYF.

The table lists this clonotype with a few counts. The chain joins TRBV20-1 to TRBJ2-2, with 12 bases aligning to TRBD2. CDR3 length equals 15 residues. The junction had 2 bases not matched to a gene; V was cut back by 3 bases and J by 3 bases. Germline V gene lookup returns CDR1 DFQATT and CDR2 SNEGSKA (reference sequence). The CDR3 region has the DNA TGCAGTGCTAGGACTAGCGGGAGTTACACCGGGGAGCTGTTTTTT. Its translation is CSARTSGSYTGELFF.

This sequence joins TRBV19 and TRBJ1-2, with D unclear. The CDR3 sequence is 12 residues long. V dropped 5 bases and J dropped 0 bases, with 4 bases sitting between them. CDR1 is LNHDA and CDR2 is SQIVND in the germline V gene (reference sequence). The CDR3 protein is CASSEANYGYTF. As DNA, the CDR3 is TGTGCCAGTAGTGAAGCTAACTATGGCTACACCTTC.

This clonotype has more than one count but fewer than ten. The chain uses TRBV2 and TRBJ2-3; tentatively, D is TRBD1 (6 bases). Trimming stripped 2 bases from V and 0 bases from J, with 12 bases between. The CDR3 is 16 residues long. Germline loops: CDR1 SNHLY, CDR2 FYNNEI. The CDR3 is CASSEFAQGSTDTQYF. CDR3 nucleotides: TGTGCCAGCAGTGAATTCGCACAGGGAAGCACAGATACGCAGTATTTT. Supplemented by reference TRBV2 and TRBJ2-3, the full variable domain reads EPEVTQTPSHQVTQMGQEVILRCVPISNHLYFYWYRQILGQKVEFLVSFYNNEISEKSEIFDDQFSVERPDGSNFTLKIRSTKLEDSAMYFCASSEFAQGSTDTQYFGPGTRLTVL.

This clonotype was observed a few times. The chain carries TRBV29-1 and TRBJ1-1; D remains ambiguous. CDR3 size: 12 residues. Germline V lookup: CDR1 SQVTM, CDR2 ANQGSEA. Trimming left V 7 bases short and J 2 bases short, with 11 bases between. The CDR3 DNA reads TGCAGCGCCACGGGGTTCAACACTGAAGCTTTCTTT. This codes for CSATGFNTEAFF.

This clonotype has ten or more counts. The chain joins TRBV20-1 to TRBJ2-7, with D unclear. The CDR3 runs 14 residues. CDR1 DFQATT and CDR2 SNEGSKA come from the germline V gene (reference sequence). Trimming shortened V by 6 bases and J by 0 bases, and 15 bases separated the two germline ends. The CDR3 nucleotides are TGCAGTGCGCCCGGACGCCGGAGCTCCTACGAGCAGTACTTC. This sequence encodes CSAPGRRSSYEQYF.

The gene calls are TRBV4-3 and TRBJ2-7; possible D gene TRBD1, 5 bases. The V end lost 4 bases, the J end lost 4 bases, and 17 bases lay between the germline ends. CDR1 and CDR2 from the germline V gene are LGHNA and YSLEER. This CDR3 is built from 15 residues. DNA for the CDR3: TGCGCCAGCAGCCCGGGCCGGGTCAGGGAATACGAGCAGTACTTC. Its translation is CASSPGRVREYEQYF.

Details on this clonotype: A read error is possible here, since a much larger clone lies one base away. The rearrangement joins TRBV11-2 to TRBJ1-2; possible D gene TRBD1, 5 bases. Germline assignment: CDR1 SGHAT and CDR2 FQNNGV. The CDR3 covers 15 residues. CDR3 region: CASSLPGTYNYGHTF. As DNA, the CDR3 is TGTGCCAGCAGCTTACCCGGGACGTATAACTATGGCCACACCTTC. Variable domain in full (rest from reference TRBV11-2 and TRBJ1-2): EAGVAQSPRYKIIEKRQSVAFWCNPISGHATLYWYQQILGQGPKLLIQFQNNGVVDDSQLPKDRFSAERLKGVDSTLKIQPAKLEDSAVYLCASSLPGTYNYGHTFGSGTRLTVV.

In its sample, this clonotype was seen many times. The V and J genes are TRBV20-1 and TRBJ2-7, with TRBD2 as a possible D gene (6 bases). V lost 5 bases, J lost 6 bases, and 17 bases lay in between. Germline V gives CDR1 DFQATT, CDR2 SNEGSKA (reference sequence). The CDR3 covers 13 residues. The CDR3 is CSAFRRAVGEQYF. The CDR3 coding sequence is TGCAGTGCTTTTCGGAGGGCCGTCGGCGAGCAGTACTTC.

The rearrangement uses TRBV29-1 and TRBJ1-2, with 11 bases lining up with TRBD1. The germline V gene encodes CDR1 SQVTM and CDR2 ANQGSEA. Trimming took 5 bases from V and 7 from J; bases not matched to a gene: 3. The CDR3 contains 12 residues. The DNA for the CDR3 is TGCAGCGTTCCTGGGACAGGGGGTGGCTACACCTTC. It codes for CSVPGTGGGYTF.

With respect to this clonotype: One end of the junction fails to match germline, which may point to a read error. The CDR3 DNA reads as TGTGCCAGTACATTCGGACTAGTCAGCTCTGGGGTCAACGTCCTGACTTTC. As protein: CASTFGLVSSGVNVLTF. The genes are TRBV19 and TRBJ2-6, with 7 positions matching TRBD2. The CDR3 sequence is 17 residues long. Germline CDR1 is LNHDA and CDR2 is SQIVND (reference sequence).

This clonotype showed up many times. This chain links TRBV9 with TRBJ1-2; D may be TRBD1 (5 bases). The CDR3 sequence is 13 residues long. V was pared by 0 bases and J by 8 bases, with 11 bases between. In germline, CDR1 is SGDLS, CDR2 YYNGEE. The CDR3: CASSVGKGDGYTF. CDR3 coding DNA: TGTGCCAGCAGCGTAGGAAAAGGGGACGGCTACACCTTC.

This clonotype was counted only a few times. The rearrangement links TRBV9 to TRBJ2-2, with D uncertain. Trimming took off 0 bases at V and 7 bases at J, with 7 bases between the two ends. CDR3 size: 13 residues. CDR1 is SGDLS, CDR2 YYNGEE, per germline. Here the CDR3 DNA reads TGTGCCAGCAGCGTAGGCGTCTTCGGGGAGCTGTTTTTT. Amino acids: CASSVGVFGELFF.

The sample holds a few counts of this clonotype. A read error may produce the germline difference seen at one junction end. The V and J genes are TRBV7-9 and TRBJ2-7; tentatively, D is TRBD2 (6 bases). There are 14 residues in the CDR3. Germline CDR1 and CDR2: SEHNR and FQNEAQ (reference sequence). The CDR3 loop is CTSSILPEGYEQYF. In DNA form, the CDR3 reads TGTACCAGCAGCATATTACCGGAGGGCTACGAGCAGTACTTT.

The chain is built from TRBV7-3 and TRBJ2-1; TRBD2 matches 8 bases. The CDR3 runs 20 residues. Per the germline V gene, CDR1 is SGHTA and CDR2 is FQGTGA. After removal of 4 bases from V and 2 bases from J, the junction contained 19 bases not matched to a gene. The CDR3 sequence: CASSYPTSAENNSTYNEQFF. CDR3 in DNA: TGTGCCAGCAGCTACCCGACTAGCGCAGAAAATAACAGTACCTACAATGAGCAGTTCTTC.

This clonotype has ten or more counts. The chain carries TRBV28 and TRBJ2-5; 8 bases are a match to TRBD1. CDR1 is MDHEN, CDR2 SYDVKM, per germline. V dropped 6 bases and J dropped 5; count of bases not matched to a gene: 11. The CDR3 is 15 amino acids. Written as DNA, the CDR3 is TGTGCCAGCAGAAACCGACAGGGGAATGGGGAGACCCAGTACTTC. Its translation is CASRNRQGNGETQYF.

Regarding this clonotype: A much larger clonotype is one base distant, so this may be a read error. The chain couples TRBV24-1 to TRBJ2-1, with a weak D call TRBD1 (6 bases). The DNA end is more similar to TRBJ2-7, so the J call may be wrong. Per germline, CDR1 KGHDR and CDR2 SFDVKD. CDR3 length: 15 amino acids. The CDR3 protein is CATSDVTGSYNEQYF. The CDR3 coding sequence is TGTGCCACCAGTGATGTGACAGGATCTTACAATGAGCAGTACTTC.

This clonotype came up many times. The CDR3 DNA is TGTGCCAGCAGCTTAGGCACTAGCAGGGACTACGAGCAGTACTTC. Amino acids: CASSLGTSRDYEQYF. The rearrangement joins TRBV7-2 to TRBJ2-7, with a possible D match to TRBD2 (6 bases). The V gene lost 1 base and the J gene lost 3 bases, with 13 bases spanning the gap. The germline CDR1 and CDR2 sequences are SGHTA and FQGNSA. This CDR3 is built from 15 residues. Full variable domain (outside the CDR3, taken from reference TRBV7-2 and TRBJ2-7): GAGVSQSPSNKVTEKGKDVELRCDPISGHTALYWYRQSLGQGLEFLIYFQGNSAPDKSGLPSDRFSAERTGGSVSTLTIQRTQQEDSAVYLCASSLGTSRDYEQYFGPGTRLTVT.

At least ten counts were recorded for this clonotype. The chain joins TRBV11-1 to TRBJ2-3, with no clear D. This CDR3 is built from 15 residues. Germline V gene sequence: CDR1 SGHAT, CDR2 FQDESV (reference sequence). Trimming took off 1 base at V and 2 bases at J, with 10 bases between the two ends. The CDR3 sequence: CASSLDDGLTDTQYF. The CDR3 DNA sequence: TGTGCCAGCAGCTTAGACGACGGGCTCACAGATACGCAGTATTTT. Drawing the rest from reference TRBV11-1 and TRBJ2-3, the complete variable domain is EAEVAQSPRYKITEKSQAVAFWCDPISGHATLYWYRQILGQGPELLVQFQDESVVDDSQLPKDRFSAERLKGVDSTLKIQPAELGDSAMYLCASSLDDGLTDTQYFGPGTRLTVL.

The chain has TRBV28 and TRBJ2-7; 8 bases agree with TRBD2. This CDR3 comprises 16 residues. Germline V lookup: CDR1 MDHEN, CDR2 SYDVKM. V dropped 3 bases and J dropped 2; count of bases not matched to a gene: 9. The CDR3 here is CASSFSHSGEAYEQYF. The CDR3 DNA reads TGTGCCAGCAGTTTCTCCCATAGCGGGGAAGCCTACGAGCAGTACTTC.

This clonotype was seen a handful of times. A much larger clone lies a single base off, so this may be a read error. The V and J genes are TRBV18 and TRBJ2-1, with 7 bases fitting TRBD2. V was pared by 6 bases and J by 10 bases, with 12 bases of the junction left unmatched. The CDR3 totals 14 residues. The germline CDR1 and CDR2 sequences are KGHSH and LQKENI. The CDR3 spells CASSLPGLSDEQFF. CDR3 DNA: TGTGCCAGCTCCCTCCCGGGACTAAGCGACGAGCAGTTCTTC.

A few counts support this clonotype. V gene TRBV5-6 combines with J gene TRBJ1-2; no reliable D call. Per germline, CDR1 SGHDT and CDR2 YYEEEE. CDR3 length: 11 residues. V was shortened by 6 bases and J by 11 bases, with 14 bases between the two germline ends. CDR3 loop: CASTYGISYTF. CDR3 coding DNA: TGTGCCAGCACTTACGGTATTTCTTACACCTTC. Together with reference TRBV5-6 and TRBJ1-2, the CDR3 gives the full variable domain: DAGVTQSPTHLIKTRGQQVTLRCSPKSGHDTVSWYQQALGQGPQFIFQYYEEEERQRGNFPDRFSGHQFPNYSSELNVNALLLGDSALYLCASTYGISYTFGSGTRLTVV.